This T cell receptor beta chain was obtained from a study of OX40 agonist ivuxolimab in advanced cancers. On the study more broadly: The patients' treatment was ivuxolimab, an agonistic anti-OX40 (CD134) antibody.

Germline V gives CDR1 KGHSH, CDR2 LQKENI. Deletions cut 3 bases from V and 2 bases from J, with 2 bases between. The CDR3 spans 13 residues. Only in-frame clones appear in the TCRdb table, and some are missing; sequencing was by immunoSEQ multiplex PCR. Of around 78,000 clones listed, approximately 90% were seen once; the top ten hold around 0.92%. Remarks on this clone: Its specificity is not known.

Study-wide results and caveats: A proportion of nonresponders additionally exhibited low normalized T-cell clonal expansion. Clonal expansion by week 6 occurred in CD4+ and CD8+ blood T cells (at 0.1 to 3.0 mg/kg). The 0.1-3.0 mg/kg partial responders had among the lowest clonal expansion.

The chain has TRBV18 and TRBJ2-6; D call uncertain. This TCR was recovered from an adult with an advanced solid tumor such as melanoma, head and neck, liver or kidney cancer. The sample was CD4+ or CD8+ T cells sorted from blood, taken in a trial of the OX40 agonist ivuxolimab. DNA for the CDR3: TGTGCCAGCTCACCGACTGGGGCCAACGTCCTGACTTTC. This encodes CASSPTGANVLTF. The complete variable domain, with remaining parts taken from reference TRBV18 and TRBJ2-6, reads NAGVMQNPRHLVRRRGQEARLRCSPMKGHSHVYWYRQLPEEGLKFMVYLQKENIIDESGMPKERFSAEFPKEGPSILRIQQVVRGDSAAYFCASSPTGANVLTFGAGSRLTVL.